This entry features one TCR beta chain sequence. Per germline, CDR1 SGHRS and CDR2 YFSETQ. The CDR3 has 16 residues. V lost 4 bases and J lost 0, with 14 bases in between. The data were taken from a study of blood T cell repertoires in COVID-19. Study information: There were acute and convalescent COVID-19 samples, and they came from the United States, Italy and Spain. T cells, B-cell-depleted T cells, or PBMCs supplied cDNA or gDNA.

The authors' processing: Counts of nucleated cells, estimated from reference gene primer amplification, were obtained. Here immunoSEQ multiplex PCR was the method, and the copy in TCRdb shows in-frame clones only, minus some. From that table come the V and J calls and clone size; the DNA was used to work out D and trimming. The profile covers 250,000 to 300,000 clones, with 70% to 90% appearing a single time and 5.5% to 7% taken by the ten largest. The chain employs TRBV5-1 and TRBJ1-3, with D possibly matching TRBD1 (5 bases). Sequencing was done on a sample of peripheral blood. This TCR was recovered from a woman aged 30 to 39 who had recovered from COVID-19. The CDR3 loop is CASSPIGASSGNTIYF. CDR3 DNA: TGCGCCAGCAGCCCCATTGGGGCCTCCTCTGGAAACACCATATATTTT.